The 32 T cell receptor beta chains below come from one sample, sequenced in a study of cytomegalovirus exposure and HLA in healthy donors. Primers: 60 Vbeta forward and 13 Jbeta reverse. Profiled with immunoSEQ multiplex PCR; TCRdb holds only in-frame clones, not every one. The table lists more than 65,000 clones, 67% of them singletons, with around 7% in the top ten. Sequencing used PBMCs. These receptors were obtained from a woman aged 50 to 60 in good health and CMV-seropositive.

This chain joins TRBV7-9 and TRBJ2-2, with a tentative D call TRBD1 (5 bases). The length of the CDR3 is 13 residues. Per germline, CDR1 SEHNR and CDR2 FQNEAQ (reference sequence). The V gene lost 4 bases and the J gene lost 5 bases, with 8 bases spanning the gap. The CDR3 sequence is CASSWGHTGELFF. CDR3 nucleotide sequence: TGTGCCAGCAGCTGGGGCCATACCGGGGAGCTGTTTTTT.

The chain employs TRBV7-8 and TRBJ2-7; D gene uncertain. Germline values: CDR1 SGHVS, CDR2 FQNEAQ. Trimming removed 4 bases at V and 0 bases at J, with 10 bases between. There are 14 residues in the CDR3. CDR3: CASSSDKNSYEQYV. Written as DNA, the CDR3 is TGTGCCAGCAGCTCCGACAAGAACTCCTACGAGCAGTACGTC.

This clone was observed a handful of times. The chain uses TRBV27 and TRBJ1-4; 8 bases are a match to TRBD1. The V segment lost 2 bases and the J segment 3 bases; nucleotides outside the gene matches: 11. Germline V lookup: CDR1 MNHEY, CDR2 SMNVEV (reference sequence). This CDR3 is 18 amino acids long. The CDR3: CASSLIRAGGLSNEKLFF. In nucleotides, the CDR3 is TGTGCCAGCAGTTTAATCAGGGCAGGGGGCCTTTCTAATGAAAAACTGTTTTTT.

V and J are TRBV9 and TRBJ2-3; TRBD2 agrees at 7 bases. Germline V gene sequence: CDR1 SGDLS, CDR2 YYNGEE. This CDR3 region has 15 residues. Losses at the gene ends were 0 bases for V and 3 bases for J; bases not matched to a gene: 4. The CDR3, as DNA: TGTGCCAGCAGCGTAGGAGGACTAGTAACAGATACGCAGTATTTT. Translation: CASSVGGLVTDTQYF.

The genes are TRBV19 and TRBJ2-1; unclear D gene. The V gene's germline CDR1 is LNHDA and CDR2 SQIVND (reference sequence). This CDR3 is 11 amino acids long. Trimming pared 6 bases from V and 9 bases from J, leaving 9 bases between. The DNA for the CDR3 is TGTGCCAGTAGCCTGAGTGGTGAGCAGTTCTTC. Translating gives CASSLSGEQFF.

V gene TRBV5-1 combines with J gene TRBJ2-5; 9 nucleotides line up with TRBD2. Looked up from germline, CDR1 is SGHRS and CDR2 is YFSETQ. V trimming: 3 bases; J trimming: 6 bases; junction bases outside the gene matches: 12. This CDR3 has 16 residues. CDR3 nucleotide sequence: TGCGCCAGCAGCTGGGTGGCGGGGGGGCCCGGAAAGACCCAGTACTTC. This translates into CASSWVAGGPGKTQYF.

V and J are TRBV7-9 and TRBJ2-5; 8 bases are shared with TRBD1. The trim removed 2 bases at V and 4 bases at J, leaving 0 bases unmatched. This CDR3 is 13 amino acids long. The germline V gene encodes CDR1 SEHNR and CDR2 FQNEAQ (reference sequence). The CDR3 sequence is CASSLQGAETQYF. The DNA of the CDR3 is TGTGCCAGCAGCTTACAGGGGGCAGAGACCCAGTACTTC.

The CDR3, as DNA: TGTGCCAGCAGCTTAGGGACAGGGGGCGAGCAGTACGTC. Translating it yields CASSLGTGGEQYV. The chain links TRBV7-9 to TRBJ2-7; TRBD1 agrees at 10 bases. Per germline, CDR1 SEHNR and CDR2 FQNEAQ (reference sequence). The CDR3 is 13 amino acids. Trimming at V came to 1 base and at J to 6 bases, leaving 0 bases not matched to a gene.

This chain connects TRBV6-6 to TRBJ1-1; possible D gene TRBD1, 6 bases. Germline CDR1 reads MNHNY; CDR2 reads SVGAGI (reference sequence). V shed 8 bases and J shed 4 bases, with 14 bases lying between them. This CDR3 is 13 amino acids long. As DNA, the CDR3 is TGTGCCAGCCGGGGGGGCAGGGGCACTGAAGCTTTCTTT. Protein sequence: CASRGGRGTEAFF.

The sample holds a few counts of this clone. This rearrangement joins TRBV11-2 to TRBJ2-1; weak D call: TRBD2 (6 bases). Per the germline V gene, CDR1 is SGHAT and CDR2 is FQNNGV. The CDR3 is 13 residues long. Trimming removed 2 bases from V and 8 bases from J, with 10 bases in between. The DNA of the CDR3 is TGTGCCAGCAGCTTATTAAGGAGGGATGAGCAGTTCTTC. Translation: CASSLLRRDEQFF.

The J gene is TRBJ1-2, the V gene TRBV5-1; D is possibly TRBD1 (5 bases). The CDR3 consists of 15 residues. Trimming cost V 1 base and J 0 bases, with 10 bases left between them. Germline values: CDR1 SGHRS, CDR2 YFSETQ. CDR3 protein: CASSLQGSPNYGYTF. The CDR3 DNA follows: TGCGCCAGCAGCTTGCAGGGATCACCTAACTATGGCTACACCTTC.

The genes are TRBV28 and TRBJ1-2; D is ambiguous. The germline V gene has CDR1 MDHEN and CDR2 SYDVKM. The CDR3 spans 13 residues. V lost 7 bases to trimming and J lost 8 bases, with 17 bases between them. The CDR3 loop reads CASTLSGLKGYTF. The DNA for the CDR3 is TGTGCCAGCACCCTAAGCGGGTTAAAGGGCTACACCTTC.

The V call is TRBV5-4, the J call TRBJ2-3; TRBD2 is a possible D gene (5 bases). CDR1 is SGHNT, CDR2 YYREEE, per germline (reference sequence). Trimming took off 4 bases at V and 1 base at J, with 13 bases between the two ends. CDR3 length: 15 amino acids. This chain's CDR3 is CASSPDYWGTDTQYF. The CDR3 DNA reads as TGTGCCAGCAGCCCAGACTACTGGGGCACAGATACGCAGTATTTT.

V and J are TRBV6-5 and TRBJ1-1; 7 positions match TRBD1. Trimming removed 5 bases from V and 7 bases from J; junction bases left unmatched: 4. CDR3 length equals 12 residues. Germline V gene sequence: CDR1 MNHEY, CDR2 SVGAGI. The CDR3 here is CASSPRQGEAFF. The CDR3 DNA is TGTGCCAGCAGTCCCCGACAGGGTGAAGCTTTCTTT.

This chain links TRBV28 with TRBJ1-2; no clear D. From germline, CDR1 is MDHEN and CDR2 SYDVKM. This CDR3 comprises 14 residues. V gave up 5 bases and J gave up 3 bases, with 13 bases separating them. CDR3: CASSSTDRDYGYTF. The CDR3 DNA follows: TGTGCCAGCAGTAGCACTGATCGGGACTATGGCTACACCTTC.

The chain is built from TRBV28 and TRBJ2-4; 9 bases line up with TRBD1. CDR3 length equals 16 residues. Germline V gives CDR1 MDHEN, CDR2 SYDVKM. V shed 6 bases and J 1 base; nucleotides not matched to a gene: 7. CDR3 nucleotides: TGTGCCAGCAGATCCCGGGACAGGGTTGCCAAAAACATTCAGTACTTC. This sequence encodes CASRSRDRVAKNIQYF.

The chain is built from TRBV5-6 and TRBJ1-2; 7 positions match TRBD1. CDR1 is SGHDT, CDR2 YYEEEE, per germline. The J segment lost 8 bases and the V segment lost 4 bases, leaving 14 bases of the junction unmatched. This CDR3 spans 15 amino acids. Here the CDR3 reads CASSRGPAQGLGYTF. The CDR3 nucleotides are TGTGCCAGCAGCCGGGGCCCAGCACAGGGGTTGGGCTACACCTTC.

J is TRBJ2-7 and V is TRBV9, with TRBD1 as a possible D gene (6 bases). The V gene's germline CDR1 is SGDLS and CDR2 YYNGEE. V dropped 3 bases and J dropped 0 bases, with 10 bases sitting between them. The CDR3 length is 14 residues. The DNA of the CDR3 is TGTGCCAGCAGCGAGGACAGCCGCTCCTACGAGCAGTACTTC. Protein: CASSEDSRSYEQYF.

This chain joins TRBV5-1 and TRBJ2-5, with a possible D match to TRBD1 (6 bases). The length of the CDR3 is 15 residues. V was shortened by 2 bases and J by 5 bases, with 16 bases between the two germline ends. CDR1 is SGHRS and CDR2 is YFSETQ in the germline V gene. The CDR3 region has the DNA TGCGCCAGCAGCTTCGATGGGGGCTGGGGGGAGACCCAGTACTTC. Its translation is CASSFDGGWGETQYF.

The chain joins TRBV18 to TRBJ2-3, with 9 bases that match TRBD2. Trimming removed 0 bases from V and 1 base from J; junction bases left unmatched: 2. The CDR3 runs to 16 residues. In germline, CDR1 is KGHSH, CDR2 LQKENI. CDR3 coding DNA: TGTGCCAGCTCACCACCGGCGGGAGGGGGCACAGATACGCAGTATTTT. Amino acids: CASSPPAGGGTDTQYF.

The chain has TRBV6-1 and TRBJ2-1; 7 bases match TRBD2. Losses at the gene ends were 5 bases for V and 7 bases for J; bases not matched to a gene: 5. Per germline, CDR1 MNHNS and CDR2 SASEGT. This CDR3 comprises 13 residues. CDR3: CASSFGGLNEQFF. The DNA for the CDR3 is TGTGCCAGCAGTTTCGGGGGGTTGAATGAGCAGTTCTTC.

Turning to this clone: The junction departs from the called germline gene at one end, perhaps through a read error. The chain has TRBV7-9 and TRBJ2-1; the match to TRBD2 covers 10 bases. CDR1 SEHNR and CDR2 FQNEAQ come from the germline V gene (reference sequence). The CDR3 loop spans 15 amino acids. CDR3 coding DNA: TGTTCCAGCCGCCCACGCGAGCGGGGGGGAAATGAGCAGTTCTTC. Its protein is CSSRPRERGGNEQFF.

CDR3 in amino acids: CASSAPGGIYEQYF. CDR3 coding DNA: TGTGCCAGCAGTGCCCCAGGGGGAATCTACGAGCAGTACTTC. V gene TRBV28 combines with J gene TRBJ2-7, with 7 bases lining up with TRBD1. Germline CDR1 MDHEN, CDR2 SYDVKM. V dropped 5 bases and J dropped 3; count of bases not matched to a gene: 7. The CDR3 is made up of 14 amino acids.

The chain has TRBV19 and TRBJ2-3; perhaps TRBD2 as D (7 bases). Trimming pared 2 bases from V and 4 bases from J, leaving 28 bases between. Germline CDR1 LNHDA, CDR2 SQIVND (reference sequence). The CDR3 has 20 residues. This CDR3 reads CASSIRGGDLYLSHADTQYF. In nucleotides, the CDR3 is TGTGCCAGTAGTATAAGAGGGGGGGACCTGTACCTTTCTCATGCAGATACGCAGTATTTT.

In the case of this clone: Other DNA sequences in the same sample also yield this CDR3. The CDR3 coding sequence is TGCGCCAGCAGCCAAGATACGGGGTCCGGCGTCTTAACGCAGTATTTT. Its translation is CASSQDTGSGVLTQYF. The chain has TRBV4-1 and TRBJ2-3, with a tentative D call TRBD2 (5 bases). Germline V gives CDR1 MGHRA, CDR2 YSYEKL. The CDR3 sequence is 16 residues long. V lost 0 bases and J lost 9, with 19 bases in between.

The CDR3 DNA reads as TGTGCCAGCAGTTTTAGTCGGGTGGGGAACACTGAAGCTTTCTTT. Its protein is CASSFSRVGNTEAFF. The J gene is TRBJ1-1, the V gene TRBV27, with unresolved D. CDR1 is MNHEY and CDR2 is SMNVEV in the germline V gene (reference sequence). Trimming removed 3 bases at V and 1 base at J, with 12 bases between. The CDR3 is 15 amino acids.

There are a few counts of this clone. The chain employs TRBV7-9 and TRBJ1-1; D not resolved. The CDR3 is 16 residues long. Germline V gene data show CDR1 as SEHNR and CDR2 as FQNEAQ (reference sequence). V lost 1 base and J 6 bases, leaving 18 bases between the germline ends. CDR3 sequence (DNA): TGTGCCAGCAGCTTAGGATTTGACAAAGCCCTCTCTGAAGCTTTCTTT. Translated: CASSLGFDKALSEAFF.

The chain employs TRBV10-2 and TRBJ2-7, with a tentative D call TRBD2 (6 bases). This CDR3 has 14 amino acids. V dropped 7 bases and J dropped 0 bases, with 13 bases sitting between them. Germline-derived CDR1 and CDR2 are WSHSY and SAAADI. As DNA, the CDR3 is TGCGCCAGCAAGAAACGGGACTTCTCCTACGAGCAGTACGTC. Protein product: CASKKRDFSYEQYV.

The chain has TRBV6-1 and TRBJ2-1, with 7 bases that match TRBD1. CDR1 and CDR2 (germline): MNHNS, SASEGT. J gave up 8 bases and V 6 bases, and 7 bases lay outside the gene matches. CDR3 length: 13 residues. The CDR3 region is CASSKVGGHEQFF. The CDR3 nucleotides read TGTGCCAGCAGCAAAGTAGGGGGCCATGAGCAGTTCTTC.

The rearrangement uses TRBV27 and TRBJ2-7; TRBD1 is a possible D gene (6 bases). The ends were cut back, 9 bases at V and 11 bases at J, with 14 bases in the middle. Looked up from germline, CDR1 is MNHEY and CDR2 is SMNVEV (reference sequence). The CDR3 has 10 amino acids. CDR3 bases: TGTGCCAGGTCCCTCAGGGGTGAGTACGTC. Its translation: CARSLRGEYV.

This clone is judged medium-sized. The V and J genes are TRBV18 and TRBJ2-1, with unresolved D. Germline V gives CDR1 KGHSH, CDR2 LQKENI. Trimming took off 2 bases at V and 5 bases at J, with 7 bases between the two ends. The CDR3 contains 13 residues. CDR3 DNA: TGTGCCAGCTCACCAAGGCAGGACAATGAGCAGTTCTTC. Translating it yields CASSPRQDNEQFF.

The sample holds a few counts of this clone. The chain has TRBV2 and TRBJ2-5, with a possible D match to TRBD1 (6 bases). Germline-derived CDR1 and CDR2 are SNHLY and FYNNEI. There are 13 residues in the CDR3. V was pared by 8 bases and J by 5 bases, with 15 bases between. In DNA form, the CDR3 reads TGTGCCAGCGGCTGGACAGCCGGGGAGACCCAGTACTTC. It codes for CASGWTAGETQYF.